The rows below give T cell receptor beta chains drawn from one sample of a study of blood T cell repertoires in COVID-19. Sequencing used immunoSEQ multiplex PCR; TCRdb keeps in-frame clones, though not all of them. The sample holds a few hundred thousand clones, 88% seen once. The sequencing input was peripheral blood. The receptors shown here come from a woman in her 30s with acute or convalescent COVID-19. The CDR3 runs from the conserved cysteine through the conserved F or W. A D gene is named only where the DNA matches it firmly. Part of the rows lack a size; the others show once, few, many or a class for expanded clones.

TRBV27	TRBJ2-1	NA	TRBD2	16	TGTGCCAGCAGCAAGACTAGCGGGACCTCCTACAATGAGCAGTTCTTC	CASSKTSGTSYNEQFF
TRBV5-1	TRBJ1-4	NA	NA	14	TGCGCCAGCAGGCCCGACAGGAGAAATGAAAAACTGTTTTTT	CASRPDRRNEKLFF
TRBV27	TRBJ2-1	NA	NA	15	TGTGCCAGCAGTGTCGGAAGGGGATCCTACAATGAGCAGTTCTTC	CASSVGRGSYNEQFF
TRBV5-4	TRBJ1-4	NA	TRBD1	15	TGTGCCAGCAGCCTGGGGACAGGGGATTACGAAAAACTGTTTTTT	CASSLGTGDYEKLFF
TRBV5-1	TRBJ2-3	NA	TRBD1	16	TGCGCCAGCAGCCAAGGACAGGGGGGAAACACAGATACGCAGTATTTT	CASSQGQGGNTDTQYF
TRBV4-3	TRBJ2-7	NA	TRBD2	14	TGCGCCTCCTCCGAGGGACTAGCGGGAGGCGAGCAGTACTTC	CASSEGLAGGEQYF
TRBV5-1	TRBJ1-4	NA	NA	14	TGCGCCAGCAGCTTGGTCGGGGTTACGGAAAAACTGTTTTTT	CASSLVGVTEKLFF
TRBV19	TRBJ1-2	NA	NA	14	TGTGCCAGTAGTATAGTAAACAGGGCCTATGGCTACACCTTC	CASSIVNRAYGYTF
TRBV4-1	TRBJ2-5	few	NA	15	TGCGCCAGCAGCCAAGGCCAGGGTGGACAAGAGACCCAGTACTTC	CASSQGQGGQETQYF
TRBV9	TRBJ2-7	NA	NA	16	TGTGCCAGCAGCGTCGATCCTATCAGGGGCGCCTACGAGCAGTACTTC	CASSVDPIRGAYEQYF
TRBV5-6	TRBJ2-1	NA	TRBD2	15	TGTGCCAGCCGAGGAGCGGGAGGGCCTGCCAATGAGCAGTTCTTC	CASRGAGGPANEQFF
TRBV10-3	TRBJ2-1	NA	TRBD1	14	TGTGCCATCAGTGACTCGGACAGGGCCCTTGAGCAGTTCTTC	CAISDSDRALEQFF
TRBV21-1	TRBJ1-1	NA	NA	15	TGTGCCAGCAGCTCACAGGGGAGAGAGAACACTGAAGCTTTCTTT	CASSSQGRENTEAFF
TRBV6-5	TRBJ2-7	NA	TRBD1	13	TGTGCCAGCAGTTACGGGACAGGGGGCGAGCAGTACTTC	CASSYGTGGEQYF
TRBV2	TRBJ1-4	once	TRBD1	15	TGTGCCAGCAGTGACGGGACAGGGATAGGAGTAAAACTGTTTTTT	CASSDGTGIGVKLFF
TRBV24-1	TRBJ2-1	few	TRBD1	17	TGTGCCACCAGTGACCCGAACCCCGGGACAGGGTACAATGAGCAGTTCTTC	CATSDPNPGTGYNEQFF
TRBV6-6	TRBJ1-6	NA	TRBD1	15	TGTGCCAGCAGTTACTCAAGGGACAGTAATTCACCCCTCCACTTT	CASSYSRDSNSPLHF
TRBV2	TRBJ2-1	NA	NA	16	TGTGCCAGCAGTGAAGCTGTCCGACACTCCTACAATGAGCAGTTCTTC	CASSEAVRHSYNEQFF
TRBV18	TRBJ2-5	NA	NA	13	TGTGCCAGCTCACCTCGGGATCTAGAGACCCAGTACTTC	CASSPRDLETQYF
TRBV30	TRBJ1-5	NA	TRBD1	14	TGTGCCTGGAGGGGGGACAGGGAGGGTCAGCCCCAGCATTTT	CAWRGDREGQPQHF
TRBV5-6	TRBJ2-3	NA	TRBD2	16	TGTGCCAGCAGCTTACTAGCGGGAGACATCACAGATACGCAGTATTTT	CASSLLAGDITDTQYF
TRBV24-1	TRBJ2-1	NA	NA	13	TGTGCCACCAGGCCAGGTAAAGGTTGGGAGCAGTTCTTC	CATRPGKGWEQFF
TRBV25-1	TRBJ2-1	NA	TRBD1	16	TGTGCCAGCAGCGAAGTAGGGACAGGCCCCTACAATGAGCAGTTCTTC	CASSEVGTGPYNEQFF
TRBV6-5	TRBJ2-7	NA	NA	12	TGTGCCAGCAAGACGGGGTCCTACGAGCAGTACTTC	CASKTGSYEQYF
TRBV10-2	TRBJ2-7	few	NA	12	TGCGCCAGCAGTGAGCCCCGTGTCGAGCAGTACTTC	CASSEPRVEQYF
TRBV2	TRBJ2-3	NA	NA	14	TGTGCCAGCAGCCGGGACACCCTAACAGATACGCAGTATTTT	CASSRDTLTDTQYF
TRBV4-3	TRBJ2-1	NA	TRBD2	19	TGCGCCAGCAGCCAATCGGGACTAGCGGGAGGAGGGGAATACAATGAGCAGTTCTTC	CASSQSGLAGGGEYNEQFF
TRBV27	TRBJ2-7	NA	NA	13	TGTGCCAGCAGGGCGGGACAGACCTACGAGCAGTACTTC	CASRAGQTYEQYF
TRBV30	TRBJ2-2	NA	NA	12	TGTGCCTCTTCTACTTTCACCGGGGAGCTGTTTTTT	CASSTFTGELFF
TRBV24-1	TRBJ2-5	NA	NA	16	TGTGCCACCAGTGATTTGAGCAGCGTTAACCAAGAGACCCAGTACTTC	CATSDLSSVNQETQYF
TRBV7-9	TRBJ2-1	NA	NA	15	TGTGCCAGCAGCCCAGGTGGGGAGGTTTCAAATGAGCAGTTCTTC	CASSPGGEVSNEQFF
TRBV5-1	TRBJ1-1	NA	NA	12	TGCGCCAGCAGCTTGGAGTTTGGCGAAGCTTTCTTT	CASSLEFGEAFF
TRBV10-3	TRBJ2-3	NA	TRBD2	16	TGTGCCATCAGTGAGTTACTAGCGGGGGTCACAGATACGCAGTATTTT	CAISELLAGVTDTQYF
TRBV5-1	TRBJ2-7	NA	TRBD2	18	TGCGCCAGCAGCAATTTCGGGACTAGCGGGACCAAAACCTACGAGCAGTACTTC	CASSNFGTSGTKTYEQYF
TRBV29-1	TRBJ2-5	NA	NA	12	TGCAGCGTCCCTATGGAGCAAGAGACCCAGTACTTC	CSVPMEQETQYF
TRBV9	TRBJ2-7	NA	TRBD2	21	TGTGCCAGCAGCGCGAGCTCCTCGTCGTGGACTAGCGGGAGGACACCCTACGAGCAGTACTTC	CASSASSSSWTSGRTPYEQYF
TRBV27	TRBJ2-1	NA	NA	15	TGTGCCAGCAGTCCGCGGAAAAACCGTAGTTATGAGCAGTTCTTC	CASSPRKNRSYEQFF